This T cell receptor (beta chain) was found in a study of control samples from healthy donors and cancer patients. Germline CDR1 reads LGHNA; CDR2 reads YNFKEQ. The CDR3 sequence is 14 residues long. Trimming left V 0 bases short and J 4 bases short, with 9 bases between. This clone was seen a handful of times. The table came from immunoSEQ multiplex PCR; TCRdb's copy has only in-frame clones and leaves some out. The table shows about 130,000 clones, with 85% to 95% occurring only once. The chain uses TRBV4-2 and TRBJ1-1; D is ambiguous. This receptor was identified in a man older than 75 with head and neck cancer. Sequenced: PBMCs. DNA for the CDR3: TGTGCCAGCAGCCAAGACTTCCTGGGCACTGAAGCTTTCTTT. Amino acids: CASSQDFLGTEAFF.